This T cell receptor (beta chain) was recovered during a study of blood T cell repertoires in COVID-19. Across the whole study: Samples of COVID-19 (acute and convalescent) were obtained from the United States, Italy and Spain. Sources were T cells, B-cell-depleted T cells, or PBMCs; the material itself was cDNA or gDNA.

Per the study methods: The authors estimated nucleated cell counts from reference gene primer amplification. Repertoires were generated with immunoSEQ multiplex PCR, while TCRdb's copy carries only in-frame clones and drops some. V, J and clone size reflect that table, while D and trimming were determined from the DNA. The table lists some 210,000 clones, approximately 91% of them singletons. CDR1 and CDR2 from the germline V gene are SNHLY and FYNNEI. V lost 5 bases and J lost 0, with 8 bases in between. CDR3 size: 14 residues. Sequenced sample: peripheral blood. The V gene is TRBV2, the J gene TRBJ1-5, with D maybe TRBD1 (5 bases). This sequence originates from a woman aged 40 to 49 with acute or convalescent COVID-19. CDR3 nucleotides: TGTGCCAGCAGTCAGACAGATAGCAATCAGCCCCAGCATTTT. As protein: CASSQTDSNQPQHF.